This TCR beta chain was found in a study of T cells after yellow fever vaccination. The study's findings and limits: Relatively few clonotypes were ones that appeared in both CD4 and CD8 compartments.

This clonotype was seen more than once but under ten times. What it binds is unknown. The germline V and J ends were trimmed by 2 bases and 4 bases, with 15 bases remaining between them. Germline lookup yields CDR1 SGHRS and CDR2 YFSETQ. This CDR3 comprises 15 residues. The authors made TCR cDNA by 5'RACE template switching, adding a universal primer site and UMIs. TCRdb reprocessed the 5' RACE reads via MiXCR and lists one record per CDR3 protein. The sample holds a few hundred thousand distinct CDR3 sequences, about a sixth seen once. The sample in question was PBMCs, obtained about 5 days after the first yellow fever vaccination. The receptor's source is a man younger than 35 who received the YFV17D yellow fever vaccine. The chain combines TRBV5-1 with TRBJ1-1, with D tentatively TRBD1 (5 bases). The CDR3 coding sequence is TGCGCCAGCAGCTTATCGGTCCGGGGGGGCACTGAAGCTTTCTTT. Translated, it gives CASSLSVRGGTEAFF.